This TCR beta chain was captured in a study of control samples from healthy donors and cancer patients. The V and J ends lost 7 bases and 8 bases respectively, with 23 bases between them. There are 15 residues in the CDR3. Germline loops: CDR1 MNHEY, CDR2 SVGAGI. Profiling relied on immunoSEQ multiplex PCR, and the TCRdb table lists in-frame clones only, not all of them. The data contain roughly 200,000 clones, just under 95% of them singletons. Sequencing used blood. The chain joins TRBV6-5 to TRBJ1-2; D may be TRBD1 (6 bases). The source is a man aged 45-65 years in good health. The CDR3: CASTLIPFTGFGYTF. The CDR3 DNA sequence: TGTGCCAGCACCCTGATCCCTTTCACAGGGTTCGGCTACACCTTC.